The 14 T cell receptor beta chains below all came from one sample that was sequenced in a study of cytomegalovirus exposure and HLA in healthy donors. It was with 60 Vbeta and 13 Jbeta primers that the PCR ran. Sequencing was performed with immunoSEQ multiplex PCR; in TCRdb, only in-frame clones are kept and a portion is missing. Of roughly 150,000 clones listed, 60% to 75% are singletons. Sample: PBMCs. The receptors were sampled from a woman aged 50 to 65 in good health and CMV-seropositive.

The rearrangement joins TRBV4-2 to TRBJ1-2; TRBD1 matches 8 bases. CDR3 length: 15 residues. CDR1 is LGHNA and CDR2 is YNFKEQ in the germline V gene. Losses at the gene ends were 3 bases for V and 4 bases for J; bases not matched to a gene: 7. The CDR3 coding sequence is TGTGCCAGCAGCCAGACAGGGGCAGATAGCTATGGCTACACCTTC. It encodes CASSQTGADSYGYTF.

V gene TRBV6-1 combines with J gene TRBJ2-5; 12 bases match TRBD1. J gave up 4 bases and V 3 bases, and 9 bases lay outside the gene matches. The length of the CDR3 is 17 residues. Germline CDR1 reads MNHNS; CDR2 reads SASEGT. The CDR3 region is CASSEGQGASKLETQYF. The CDR3 bases are TGTGCCAGCAGTGAGGGACAGGGGGCCTCAAAACTAGAGACCCAGTACTTC.

This clone has just a few counts. V gene TRBV9 combines with J gene TRBJ2-3; 7 nucleotides agree with TRBD1. The length of the CDR3 is 13 residues. Germline CDR1 SGDLS, CDR2 YYNGEE. J was trimmed by 6 bases and V by 3 bases; bases with no gene match: 4. CDR3 nucleotide sequence: TGTGCCAGCAGCGAGGGGGCTGTTGATACGCAGTATTTT. Translating gives CASSEGAVDTQYF.

The V gene is TRBV7-9, the J gene TRBJ1-1, with D tentatively TRBD1 (6 bases). The V end lost 1 base, the J end lost 4 bases, and 10 bases lay between the germline ends. The CDR3 sequence is 14 residues long. Germline CDR1 is SEHNR and CDR2 is FQNEAQ (reference sequence). CDR3 nucleotide sequence: TGTGCCAGCAGCTTAGTCCAGGGGAGCACTGAAGCTTTCTTT. Protein product: CASSLVQGSTEAFF.

Details on this clone: The same CDR3 arises from other DNA sequences in this sample as well. J is TRBJ1-2 and V is TRBV5-4; 9 positions agree with TRBD1. Looked up from germline, CDR1 is SGHNT and CDR2 is YYREEE (reference sequence). V shed 2 bases and J 7 bases; nucleotides not matched to a gene: 6. The CDR3 has 14 residues. The CDR3 region is CASSLLQGARGYTF. DNA for the CDR3: TGTGCCAGCAGCTTACTACAGGGGGCGCGTGGCTACACCTTC.

This chain joins TRBV11-2 and TRBJ1-6; unclear D gene. CDR1 and CDR2 (germline): SGHAT, FQNNGV. V was trimmed by 1 base and J by 7 bases, leaving 8 bases between them. The CDR3 totals 14 residues. CDR3 DNA sequence: TGTGCCAGCAGCTTAGTCCAACGGAATTCACCCCTCCACTTT. It yields the protein CASSLVQRNSPLHF.

V and J are TRBV18 and TRBJ2-5, with TRBD1 matching over 7 bases. The CDR3 spans 12 residues. Losses at the gene ends were 6 bases for V and 4 bases for J; bases not matched to a gene: 2. Germline CDR1 and CDR2: KGHSH and LQKENI. CDR3 region: CASSYRGETQYF. For the CDR3, the DNA is TGTGCCAGCTCGTACAGGGGAGAGACCCAGTACTTC.

The chain couples TRBV2 to TRBJ2-5; D is unresolved. Looked up from germline, CDR1 is SNHLY and CDR2 is FYNNEI. The CDR3 length is 12 residues. Trimming cost V 7 bases and J 2 bases, with 8 bases left between them. CDR3 nucleotides: TGTGCCAGCACTCAGGTTCAAGAGACCCAGTACTTC. Its translation: CASTQVQETQYF.

V is TRBV6-5 and J is TRBJ1-1; 7 nucleotides match TRBD1. This CDR3 contains 14 residues. CDR1 is MNHEY and CDR2 is SVGAGI in the germline V gene. V gave up 5 bases and J gave up 12 bases; unmatched junction bases: 15. The CDR3 here is CASSPRDSFVSPFF. The CDR3 DNA is TGTGCCAGCAGTCCCCGGGACAGTTTTGTATCGCCTTTCTTT.

The V call is TRBV11-3, the J call TRBJ2-1, with TRBD2 identical over 9 bases. CDR3 size: 17 residues. V trimming: 1 base; J trimming: 4 bases; junction bases outside the gene matches: 8. Germline CDR1 is SGHNT and CDR2 is YENEEA. Here the CDR3 reads CASSLGIAGEKYNEQFF. Here the CDR3 DNA reads TGTGCCAGCAGCTTAGGGATAGCGGGGGAAAAGTACAATGAGCAGTTCTTC.

V gene TRBV30 combines with J gene TRBJ1-5; a possible D gene is TRBD1 (6 bases). The V gene lost 1 base and the J gene lost 4 bases, with 11 bases spanning the gap. The germline V gene has CDR1 GTSNPN and CDR2 SVGIG (reference sequence). The CDR3 covers 14 residues. CDR3 DNA sequence: TGTGCCTGGAGTGAGGGGGGGGGTAATCAGCCCCAGCATTTT. Residues: CAWSEGGGNQPQHF.

The V gene is TRBV29-1, the J gene TRBJ2-3; 8 nucleotides agree with TRBD2. From germline, CDR1 is SQVTM and CDR2 ANQGSEA. The CDR3 totals 16 residues. V was pared by 1 base and J by 5 bases, with 11 bases of the junction left unmatched. This CDR3 is CSVEVVRGGQEDTQYF. CDR3 nucleotide sequence: TGCAGCGTTGAAGTGGTTCGGGGGGGGCAGGAAGATACGCAGTATTTT.

This clone was counted only a few times. The gene calls are TRBV18 and TRBJ1-2, with 9 bases aligning to TRBD1. Unmatched junction bases numbered 7, after V lost 3 bases and J lost 8 bases. The length of the CDR3 is 14 residues. Germline V gene data show CDR1 as KGHSH and CDR2 as LQKENI. CDR3 sequence: CASSPLQGAGGYTF. The CDR3 region has the DNA TGTGCCAGCTCACCGTTACAGGGGGCTGGGGGCTACACCTTC.

The rearrangement links TRBV2 to TRBJ2-7; D is unclear. This CDR3 has 10 amino acids. Deletions cut 10 bases from V and 2 bases from J, with 6 bases between. Per the germline V gene, CDR1 is SNHLY and CDR2 is FYNNEI. DNA of the CDR3: TGTGCCACCTCTACCTACGAGCAGTACTTC. It specifies CATSTYEQYF.